The 14 T cell receptor beta chains below come from one sample, sequenced in a study of T cell responses to AZD1222 COVID-19 vaccine. The table came from immunoSEQ multiplex PCR; TCRdb's copy has only in-frame clones and leaves some out. The table shows some 150,000 clones, with 80% to 95% occurring only once. Here the sequenced sample was peripheral blood, taken 28 days after the second AZD1222 dose. The receptor set was obtained from an adult who received the AZD1222 COVID-19 vaccine.

This chain joins TRBV24-1 and TRBJ2-2, with D perhaps being TRBD1 or TRBD2 (5 bases each). CDR1 and CDR2 from the germline V gene are KGHDR and SFDVKD. This CDR3 spans 15 amino acids. The V and J ends lost 2 bases and 3 bases respectively, with 9 bases between them. CDR3 sequence reads: CATSDWGSDTGELFF. The DNA of the CDR3 is TGTGCCACCAGTGATTGGGGGTCCGACACCGGGGAGCTGTTTTTT.

Only a few counts were recorded for this clone. The chain links TRBV10-3 to TRBJ1-2, with D unresolved. Germline loops: CDR1 ENHRY, CDR2 SYGVKD. The CDR3 runs 13 residues. The ends were cut back, 9 bases at V and 6 bases at J, with 17 bases in the middle. The CDR3 spells CAMKREGVDGYTF. CDR3 DNA: TGTGCCATGAAAAGGGAGGGTGTGGATGGCTACACCTTC.

The chain uses TRBV27 and TRBJ1-2, with a possible D match to TRBD1 (6 bases). Germline V gives CDR1 MNHEY, CDR2 SMNVEV (reference sequence). The V end was cut by 5 bases, the J end by 4 bases, with 17 bases between. This CDR3 has 15 amino acids. In DNA form, the CDR3 reads TGTGCCAGCAGTCCTCCCGGACAGTTACTCTATGGCTACACCTTC. Its translation: CASSPPGQLLYGYTF.

This chain connects TRBV30 to TRBJ1-1; D possibly corresponds to TRBD1 (6 bases). V lost 4 bases to trimming and J lost 2 bases, with 14 bases between them. The CDR3 sequence is 14 residues long. The germline V gene encodes CDR1 GTSNPN and CDR2 SVGIG (reference sequence). CDR3 residues: CAWNQNRDNTEAFF. DNA of the CDR3: TGTGCCTGGAATCAAAACAGGGACAACACTGAAGCTTTCTTT. Full variable domain (missing parts from reference TRBV30 and TRBJ1-1): SQTIHQWPATLVQPVGSPLSLECTVEGTSNPNLYWYRQAAGRGLQLLFYSVGIGQISSEVPQNLSASRPQDRQFILSSKKLLLSDSGFYLCAWNQNRDNTEAFFGQGTRLTVV.

This chain uses TRBV28 with TRBJ2-1, with 14 bases matching TRBD2. CDR1 MDHEN and CDR2 SYDVKM come from the germline V gene. J lost 8 bases, V lost 6 bases, and 15 bases had no gene match. CDR3 size: 18 residues. CDR3 DNA sequence: TGTGCCAGCAGGCCAAGACTAGCGGGAGGGCCAGTCAGCGATGAGCAGTTCTTC. As protein: CASRPRLAGGPVSDEQFF.

J is TRBJ2-3 and V is TRBV6-5; 10 positions match TRBD1. This CDR3 contains 14 residues. Germline values: CDR1 MNHEY, CDR2 SVGAGI. Losses at the gene ends were 6 bases for V and 3 bases for J; bases not matched to a gene: 3. CDR3 in amino acids: CASSEDRGTDTQYF. CDR3 DNA: TGTGCCAGCAGCGAGGACAGGGGGACAGATACGCAGTATTTT.

The chain is built from TRBV7-2 and TRBJ2-7; TRBD1 matches at 8 bases. The CDR3 length is 16 residues. V was pared by 4 bases and J by 6 bases, with 14 bases of the junction left unmatched. In germline, CDR1 is SGHTA, CDR2 FQGNSA. CDR3 DNA: TGTGCCAGCAGCTCCAACCCGACAGGGGCACGGAGCGAGCAGTACTTC. As protein: CASSSNPTGARSEQYF.

J is TRBJ1-4 and V is TRBV13; no firm D call. Trimming removed 0 bases from V and 8 bases from J, with 13 bases in between. The V gene's germline CDR1 is PRHDT and CDR2 FYEKMQ (reference sequence). The CDR3 loop spans 15 amino acids. The chain's CDR3 is CASSLGAGVREKLFF. In DNA form, the CDR3 reads TGTGCCAGCAGCTTAGGGGCCGGGGTGCGAGAAAAACTGTTTTTT.

The rearrangement links TRBV2 to TRBJ1-5; a weak D match, TRBD1 (6 bases). Germline CDR1 is SNHLY and CDR2 is FYNNEI. This CDR3 contains 14 residues. Trimming shortened V by 4 bases and J by 4 bases, and 11 bases separated the two germline ends. CDR3 sequence reads: CASSGGQLNQPQHF. The CDR3 nucleotides are TGTGCCAGCAGTGGAGGACAGTTAAATCAGCCCCAGCATTTT.

This clone was picked up one time. This chain joins TRBV4-3 and TRBJ2-1, with D possibly being TRBD2 (5 bases). Germline CDR1 reads LGHNA; CDR2 reads YSLEER. The CDR3 spans 14 residues. V was trimmed by 1 base and J by 9 bases, leaving 13 bases between them. CDR3 in amino acids: CASSQGDPEGEQFF. CDR3 DNA: TGCGCCAGCAGCCAAGGCGACCCCGAGGGTGAGCAGTTCTTC.

The chain uses TRBV18 and TRBJ1-3; maybe TRBD1 (5 bases). The germline gives CDR1 KGHSH, CDR2 LQKENI. With 4 bases removed from V and 0 bases from J, the gap between germline ends came to 13 bases. This CDR3 has 16 amino acids. The CDR3 nucleotides are TGTGCCAGCTCACTATTGGGGGACCCCTCTGGAAACACCATATATTTT. As protein: CASSLLGDPSGNTIYF.

V and J are TRBV29-1 and TRBJ2-5, with 9 bases aligning to TRBD2. CDR1 is SQVTM, CDR2 ANQGSEA, per germline. The J segment lost 5 bases and the V segment lost 6 bases, leaving 10 bases of the junction unmatched. The CDR3 contains 14 residues. CDR3 sequence (DNA): TGCAGCGTCTACCGACTAGCGGTCTCGGAGACCCAGTACTTC. It translates to CSVYRLAVSETQYF.

The V gene is TRBV4-2, the J gene TRBJ2-3, with D possibly matching TRBD2 (5 bases). Between the trimmed V and J ends, which lost 0 bases and 5 bases, there was a span of 12 bases. CDR1 LGHNA and CDR2 YNFKEQ come from the germline V gene. This CDR3 is 15 amino acids long. The CDR3 DNA follows: TGTGCCAGCAGCCAAGATCCAGGAGGCGTAGATACGCAGTATTTT. Translated: CASSQDPGGVDTQYF.

The chain carries TRBV9 and TRBJ2-1, with D possibly being TRBD1 or TRBD2 (5 bases each). Germline values: CDR1 SGDLS, CDR2 YYNGEE. The CDR3 has 14 amino acids. Between the trimmed V and J ends, which lost 2 bases and 10 bases, there was a span of 16 bases. The CDR3: CASSVRDVQREQFF. In DNA, the CDR3 is TGTGCCAGCAGCGTCCGGGACGTCCAAAGGGAGCAGTTCTTC.